The 9 T cell receptor beta chains presented below share a single source sample, sequenced in a study of blood T cell repertoires in COVID-19. Assay: immunoSEQ multiplex PCR; the TCRdb copy retains only in-frame clones and omits some. The sample records 170,000 or so clones, around four fifths being singletons. Sequencing was performed on peripheral blood. The source is a woman between 40 and 50 years old with COVID-19, enrolled during active disease.

This chain links TRBV19 with TRBJ1-3; D call uncertain. Trimming pared 3 bases from V and 0 bases from J, leaving 9 bases between. In germline, CDR1 is LNHDA, CDR2 SQIVND (reference sequence). This CDR3 has 15 amino acids. CDR3 bases: TGTGCCAGTAGTATGGTCCTCAGCTCTGGAAACACCATATATTTT. Its translation is CASSMVLSSGNTIYF.

The chain joins TRBV29-1 to TRBJ2-7; no clear D gene. The V end lost 3 bases, the J end lost 2 bases, and 8 bases lay between the germline ends. The V gene's germline CDR1 is SQVTM and CDR2 ANQGSEA. This CDR3 region has 12 residues. The CDR3 DNA reads TGCAGCGTTGATCCGGGTACCTACGAGCAGTACTTC. This sequence encodes CSVDPGTYEQYF.

This chain links TRBV6-1 with TRBJ1-5, with D maybe TRBD1 (5 bases). V lost 3 bases to trimming and J lost 6 bases, with 12 bases between them. Looked up from germline, CDR1 is MNHNS and CDR2 is SASEGT. The CDR3 consists of 14 residues. The CDR3 spells CASSELGGGQPQHF. The CDR3, as DNA: TGTGCCAGCAGTGAGCTTGGGGGGGGTCAGCCCCAGCATTTT.

This rearrangement joins TRBV11-3 to TRBJ2-5; TRBD2 might be the D (5 bases). Germline CDR1 reads SGHNT; CDR2 reads YENEEA. V was shortened by 5 bases and J by 4 bases, with 17 bases between the two germline ends. This CDR3 contains 15 residues. The DNA for the CDR3 is TGTGCCAGCAGCCCGAGTGAAGCGGTTACAGAGACCCAGTACTTC. Its translation: CASSPSEAVTETQYF. The full variable domain, completed using reference TRBV11-3 and TRBJ2-5, is EAGVVQSPRYKIIEKKQPVAFWCNPISGHNTLYWYLQNLGQGPELLIRYENEEAVDDSQLPKDRFSAERLKGVDSTLKIQPAELGDSAVYLCASSPSEAVTETQYFGPGTRLLVL.

The rearrangement uses TRBV5-1 and TRBJ2-7; D may be TRBD2 (6 bases). The CDR3 covers 14 residues. The germline gives CDR1 SGHRS, CDR2 YFSETQ. Trimming took off 0 bases at V and 9 bases at J, with 16 bases between the two ends. The CDR3 region has the DNA TGCGCCAGCAGCTTGGTGGAGGGTATTGGGGGGCAGTACTTC. It is translated as CASSLVEGIGGQYF.

This clone was observed a few times. CDR3 amino acids: CASSLRDRAFQPQHF. The DNA of the CDR3 is TGTGCCAGCAGTTTACGGGACAGGGCCTTTCAGCCCCAGCATTTT. The rearrangement joins TRBV6-5 to TRBJ1-5; 9 nucleotides agree with TRBD1. This CDR3 has 15 amino acids. Germline V lookup: CDR1 MNHEY, CDR2 SVGAGI. The ends lost 4 bases at V and 6 bases at J; junction bases unmatched: 7.

V gene TRBV7-6 combines with J gene TRBJ2-1; 8 bases match TRBD2. V was clipped by 6 bases and J by 6 bases; unmatched bases: 7. Germline lookup yields CDR1 SGHVS and CDR2 FNYEAQ. The CDR3 is made up of 14 amino acids. The CDR3 DNA reads as TGTGCCAGCAGGGAAGCCGGGACTAGCAATGAGCAGTTCTTC. This sequence encodes CASREAGTSNEQFF.

A word on this clone: Other DNA sequences of this sample code for an identical CDR3. The chain is built from TRBV5-1 and TRBJ1-1, with D maybe TRBD1 (6 bases). CDR1 is SGHRS and CDR2 is YFSETQ in the germline V gene. Deletions cut 5 bases from V and 3 bases from J, with 17 bases between. This CDR3 has 15 amino acids. CDR3 in DNA: TGCGCCAGCAGTTTGATTACAGGGAGCGACACTGAAGCTTTCTTT. Protein: CASSLITGSDTEAFF.

V is TRBV14 and J is TRBJ1-1; D is possibly TRBD1 (6 bases). This CDR3 comprises 13 residues. V was clipped by 2 bases and J by 4 bases, with 8 bases between them. Germline-derived CDR1 and CDR2 are SGHDN and FVKESK. The chain's CDR3 is CASSQNRVTEAFF. The CDR3 DNA is TGTGCCAGCAGCCAAAACAGGGTCACTGAAGCTTTCTTT.